This T cell receptor beta chain was sequenced during a study of T-cell reconstitution after alpha-beta-depleted transplantation in children. This sample's TCRbeta library carried unique molecular identifier barcodes. One entry per CDR3 protein, called by TCRdb with MiXCR from the PCR reads. The data hold 530,000 or so distinct CDR3 sequences, with 27% observed a single time. Only a few counts were recorded for this clonotype. The V gene's germline CDR1 is SGHRS and CDR2 YFSETQ. Trimming stripped 1 base from V and 4 bases from J, with 13 bases between. This CDR3 spans 15 amino acids. Sequencing was performed on PBMCs, taken before TCRalphabeta/CD19-depleted stem cell transplant. The chain uses TRBV5-1 and TRBJ2-3, with D perhaps matching TRBD2 (7 bases). The receptor comes from a boy in the first two years of life with Wiskott-Aldrich syndrome, due to receive a stem cell transplant. The CDR3 nucleotides read TGCGCCAGCAGCTTGTTAGGGGAGGGGGCAGATACGCAGTATTTT. It specifies CASSLLGEGADTQYF.